This TCR beta chain was identified during a study of blood T cell repertoires in COVID-19. About the research overall: The origin of the acute and convalescent COVID-19 samples was the United States, Italy and Spain.

Assay used: immunoSEQ multiplex PCR; TCRdb lists only in-frame clones, some missing. The repertoire includes around 70,000 clones, approximately 78% of them detected once, and more than 4.5% sits in the top ten. V trimming: 5 bases; J trimming: 3 bases; junction bases outside the gene matches: 2. Germline V gene lookup returns CDR1 SGHAT and CDR2 FQDESV (reference sequence). This CDR3 spans 13 amino acids. The receptor's source is an elderly woman with active or convalescent COVID-19. The sequenced sample was peripheral blood. The chain combines TRBV11-1 with TRBJ2-7; 9 bases map to TRBD1. The CDR3 loop is CASSKGQGYEQYF. CDR3 sequence (DNA): TGTGCCAGCAGCAAGGGACAGGGCTACGAGCAGTACTTC.